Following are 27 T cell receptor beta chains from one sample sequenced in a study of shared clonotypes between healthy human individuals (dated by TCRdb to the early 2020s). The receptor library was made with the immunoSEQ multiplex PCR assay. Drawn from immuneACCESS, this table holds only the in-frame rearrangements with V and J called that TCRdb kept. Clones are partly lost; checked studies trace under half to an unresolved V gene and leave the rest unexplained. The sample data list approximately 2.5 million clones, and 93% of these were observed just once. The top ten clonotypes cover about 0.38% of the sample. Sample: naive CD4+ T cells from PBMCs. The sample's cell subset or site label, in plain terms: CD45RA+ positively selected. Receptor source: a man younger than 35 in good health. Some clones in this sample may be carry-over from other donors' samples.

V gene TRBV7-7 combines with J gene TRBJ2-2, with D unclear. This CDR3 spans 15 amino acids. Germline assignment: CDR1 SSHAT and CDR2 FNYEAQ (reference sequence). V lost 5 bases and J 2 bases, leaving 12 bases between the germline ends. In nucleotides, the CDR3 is TGTGCCAGCAGCCCTCGGGTCGATAACACCGGGGAGCTGTTTTTT. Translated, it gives CASSPRVDNTGELFF.

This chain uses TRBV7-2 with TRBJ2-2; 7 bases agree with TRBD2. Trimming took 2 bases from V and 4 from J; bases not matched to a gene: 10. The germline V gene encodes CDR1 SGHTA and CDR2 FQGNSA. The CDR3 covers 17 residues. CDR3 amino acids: CASSLRSSAGVTGELFF. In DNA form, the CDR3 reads TGTGCCAGCAGCTTACGGTCTAGCGCGGGAGTCACCGGGGAGCTGTTTTTT.

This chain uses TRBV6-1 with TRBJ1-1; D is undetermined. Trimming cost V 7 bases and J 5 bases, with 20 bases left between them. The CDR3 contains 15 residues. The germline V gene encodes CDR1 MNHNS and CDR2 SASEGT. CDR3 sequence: CASNLQSGSGTEAFF. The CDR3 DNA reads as TGTGCCAGCAACCTACAGTCCGGCTCGGGGACTGAAGCTTTCTTT.

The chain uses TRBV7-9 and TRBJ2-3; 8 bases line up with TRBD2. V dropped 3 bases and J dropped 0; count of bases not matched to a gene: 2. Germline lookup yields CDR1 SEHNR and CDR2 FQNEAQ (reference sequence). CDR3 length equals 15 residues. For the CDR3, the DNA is TGTGCCAGCAGCTTTTCTAGCGGGAGCACAGATACGCAGTATTTT. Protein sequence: CASSFSSGSTDTQYF.

CDR3 region: CASFGTGSYEQFF. DNA of the CDR3: TGTGCCAGCTTTGGGACAGGGTCTTATGAGCAGTTCTTC. The chain joins TRBV2 to TRBJ2-1, with 9 bases lining up with TRBD1. The germline CDR1 and CDR2 sequences are SNHLY and FYNNEI. This CDR3 is 13 amino acids long. The V gene end was trimmed by 8 bases and the J gene end by 8 bases; junction bases not matched to a gene: 7.

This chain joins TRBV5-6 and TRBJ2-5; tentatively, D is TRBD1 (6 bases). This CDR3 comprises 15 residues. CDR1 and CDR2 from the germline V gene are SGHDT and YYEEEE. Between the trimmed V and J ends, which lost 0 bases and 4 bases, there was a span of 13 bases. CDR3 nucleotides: TGTGCCAGCAGCTTGGCCAGGGGCGCCGGAGAGACCCAGTACTTC. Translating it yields CASSLARGAGETQYF.

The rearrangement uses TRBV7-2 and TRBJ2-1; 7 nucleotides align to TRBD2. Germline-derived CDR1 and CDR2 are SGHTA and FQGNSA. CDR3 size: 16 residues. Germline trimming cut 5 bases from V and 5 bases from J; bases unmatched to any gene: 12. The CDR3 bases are TGTGCCAGCAGCAGCATGGCAGTTGGGACTAACAATGAGCAGTTCTTC. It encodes CASSSMAVGTNNEQFF.

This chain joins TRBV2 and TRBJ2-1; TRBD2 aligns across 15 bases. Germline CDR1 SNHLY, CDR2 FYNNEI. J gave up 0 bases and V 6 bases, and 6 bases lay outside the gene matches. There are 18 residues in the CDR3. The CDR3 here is CASRAGTSGRTSYNEQFF. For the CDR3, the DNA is TGTGCCAGCAGGGCCGGGACTAGCGGGAGGACCTCCTACAATGAGCAGTTCTTC.

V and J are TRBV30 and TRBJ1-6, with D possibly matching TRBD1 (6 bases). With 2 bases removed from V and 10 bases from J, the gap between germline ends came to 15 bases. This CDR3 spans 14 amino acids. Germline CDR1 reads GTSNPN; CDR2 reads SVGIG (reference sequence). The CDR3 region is CAWSLQGRDSPLHF. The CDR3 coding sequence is TGTGCCTGGAGTCTTCAGGGGAGGGACTCACCCCTCCACTTT.

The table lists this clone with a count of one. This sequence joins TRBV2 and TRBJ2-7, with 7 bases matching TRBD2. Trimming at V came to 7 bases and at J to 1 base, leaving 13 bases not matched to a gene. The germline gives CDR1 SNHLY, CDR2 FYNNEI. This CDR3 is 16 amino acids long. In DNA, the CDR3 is TGTGCCAGCAAGTTTATGGAACTAGCGAGTTCCTACGAGCAGTACTTC. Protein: CASKFMELASSYEQYF.

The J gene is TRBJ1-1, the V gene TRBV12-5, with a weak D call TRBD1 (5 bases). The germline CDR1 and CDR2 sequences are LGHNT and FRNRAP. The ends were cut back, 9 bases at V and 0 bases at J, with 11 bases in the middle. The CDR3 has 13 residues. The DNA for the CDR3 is TGTGCTAGCTTGGGGCAGCTGAACACTGAAGCTTTCTTT. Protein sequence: CASLGQLNTEAFF.

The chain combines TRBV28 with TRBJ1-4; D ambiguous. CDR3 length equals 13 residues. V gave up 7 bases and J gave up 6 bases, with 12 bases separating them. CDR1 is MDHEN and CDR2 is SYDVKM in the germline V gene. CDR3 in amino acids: CASTPGGYEKLFF. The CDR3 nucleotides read TGTGCCAGCACCCCTGGCGGGTATGAAAAACTGTTTTTT.

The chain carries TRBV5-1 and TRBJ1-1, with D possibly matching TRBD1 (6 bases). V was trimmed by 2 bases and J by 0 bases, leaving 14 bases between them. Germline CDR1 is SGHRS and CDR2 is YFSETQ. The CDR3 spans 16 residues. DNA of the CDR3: TGCGCCAGCAGCTTATCGACAGGAATCATGAACACTGAAGCTTTCTTT. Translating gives CASSLSTGIMNTEAFF.

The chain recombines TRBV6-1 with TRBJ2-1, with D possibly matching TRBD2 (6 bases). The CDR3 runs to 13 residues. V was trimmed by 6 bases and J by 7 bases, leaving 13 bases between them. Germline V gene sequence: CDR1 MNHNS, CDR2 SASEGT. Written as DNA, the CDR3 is TGTGCCAGCAGCCCCGGGACTTCAAATGAGCAGTTCTTC. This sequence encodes CASSPGTSNEQFF.

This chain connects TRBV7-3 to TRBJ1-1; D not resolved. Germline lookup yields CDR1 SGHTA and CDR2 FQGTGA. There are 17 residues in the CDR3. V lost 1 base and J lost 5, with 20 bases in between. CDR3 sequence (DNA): TGTGCCAGCAGCTTAAGGGTTATGGGCCTCAAAGAAACTGAAGCTTTCTTT. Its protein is CASSLRVMGLKETEAFF.

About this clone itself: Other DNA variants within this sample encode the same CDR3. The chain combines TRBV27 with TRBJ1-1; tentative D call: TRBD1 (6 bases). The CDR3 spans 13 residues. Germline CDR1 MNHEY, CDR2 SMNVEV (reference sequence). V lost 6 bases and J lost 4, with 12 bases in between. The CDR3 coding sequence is TGTGCCAGCAGACTAAACAGGGCCACTGAAGCTTTCTTT. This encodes CASRLNRATEAFF.

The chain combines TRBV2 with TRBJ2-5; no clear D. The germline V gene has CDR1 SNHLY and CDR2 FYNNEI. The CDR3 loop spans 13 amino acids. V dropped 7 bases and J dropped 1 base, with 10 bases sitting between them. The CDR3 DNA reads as TGTGCCAGCAACGGCGGCAGCCAAGAGACCCAGTACTTC. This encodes CASNGGSQETQYF.

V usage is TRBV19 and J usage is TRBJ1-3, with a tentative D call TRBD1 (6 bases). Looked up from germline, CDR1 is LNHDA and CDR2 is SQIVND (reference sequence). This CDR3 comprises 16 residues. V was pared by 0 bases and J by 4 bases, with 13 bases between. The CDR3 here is CASSIEGQYYGNTIYF. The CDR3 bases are TGTGCCAGTAGTATAGAGGGACAATACTACGGAAACACCATATATTTT. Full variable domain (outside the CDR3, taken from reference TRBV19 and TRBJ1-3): DGGITQSPKYLFRKEGQNVTLSCEQNLNHDAMYWYRQDPGQGLRLIYYSQIVNDFQKGDIAEGYSVSREKKESFPLTVTSAQKNPTAFYLCASSIEGQYYGNTIYFGEGSWLTVV.

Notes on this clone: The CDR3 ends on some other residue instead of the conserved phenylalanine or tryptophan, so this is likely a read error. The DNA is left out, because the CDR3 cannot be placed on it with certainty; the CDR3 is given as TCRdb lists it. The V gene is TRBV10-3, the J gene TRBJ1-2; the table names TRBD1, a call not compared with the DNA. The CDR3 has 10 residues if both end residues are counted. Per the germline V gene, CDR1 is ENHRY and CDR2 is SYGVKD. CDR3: CAIRDSTQSS.

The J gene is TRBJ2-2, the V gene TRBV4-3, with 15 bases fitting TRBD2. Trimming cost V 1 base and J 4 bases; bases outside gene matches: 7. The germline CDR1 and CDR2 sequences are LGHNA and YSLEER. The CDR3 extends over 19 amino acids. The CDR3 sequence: CASSQAGLAGGQGTGELFF. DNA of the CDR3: TGCGCCAGCAGCCAAGCGGGACTAGCGGGAGGTCAGGGCACCGGGGAGCTGTTTTTT.

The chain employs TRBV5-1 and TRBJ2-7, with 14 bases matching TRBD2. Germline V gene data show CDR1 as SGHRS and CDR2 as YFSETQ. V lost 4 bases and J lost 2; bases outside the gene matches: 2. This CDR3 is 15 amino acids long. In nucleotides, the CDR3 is TGCGCCAGCAGCAAGACTAGCGGGAGGGCCTACGAGCAGTACTTC. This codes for CASSKTSGRAYEQYF.

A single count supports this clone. The DNA of the CDR3 is TGTGCCAGCAGCTTAAAAGCGGGGAACGAGCAGTACTTC. Its translation: CASSLKAGNEQYF. The chain is built from TRBV7-3 and TRBJ2-7, with 7 bases identical to TRBD2. V was pared by 1 base and J by 5 bases, with 2 bases of the junction left unmatched. This CDR3 has 13 amino acids. The germline V gene encodes CDR1 SGHTA and CDR2 FQGTGA.

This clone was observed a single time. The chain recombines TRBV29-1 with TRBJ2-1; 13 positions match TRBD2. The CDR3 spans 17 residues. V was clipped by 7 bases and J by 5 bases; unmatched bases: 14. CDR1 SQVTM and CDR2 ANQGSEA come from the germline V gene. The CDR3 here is CSAEGLAGVPPDNEQFF. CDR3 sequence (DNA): TGCAGCGCCGAAGGACTAGCGGGGGTCCCACCGGACAATGAGCAGTTCTTC.

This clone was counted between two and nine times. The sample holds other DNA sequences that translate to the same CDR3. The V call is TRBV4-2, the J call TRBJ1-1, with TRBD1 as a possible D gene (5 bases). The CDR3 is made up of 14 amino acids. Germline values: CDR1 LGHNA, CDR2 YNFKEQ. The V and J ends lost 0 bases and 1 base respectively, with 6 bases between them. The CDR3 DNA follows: TGTGCCAGCAGCCAAGATAGGGGGAACACTGAAGCTTTCTTT. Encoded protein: CASSQDRGNTEAFF.

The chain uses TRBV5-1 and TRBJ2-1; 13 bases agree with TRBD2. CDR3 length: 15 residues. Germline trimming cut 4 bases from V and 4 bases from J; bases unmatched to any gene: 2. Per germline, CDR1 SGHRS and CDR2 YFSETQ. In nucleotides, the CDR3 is TGCGCCAGCAGCGTACTAGCGGGAGGGTACAATGAGCAGTTCTTC. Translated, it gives CASSVLAGGYNEQFF.

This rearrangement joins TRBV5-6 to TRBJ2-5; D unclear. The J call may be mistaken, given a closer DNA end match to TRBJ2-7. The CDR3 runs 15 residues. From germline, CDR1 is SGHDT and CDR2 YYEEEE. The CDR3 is CASTPLKENNYEQYF. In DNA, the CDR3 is TGTGCCAGCACCCCTCTAAAGGAGAACAACTACGAGCAGTACTTC.

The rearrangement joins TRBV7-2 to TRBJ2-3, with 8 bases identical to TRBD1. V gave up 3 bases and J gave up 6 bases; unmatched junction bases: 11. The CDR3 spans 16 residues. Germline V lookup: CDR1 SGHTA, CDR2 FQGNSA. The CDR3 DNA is TGTGCCAGCAGCTTGGTGGGACAGGCCGGTAAGGATACGCAGTATTTT. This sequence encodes CASSLVGQAGKDTQYF.